Listed below are T cell receptor beta chains from one sample, sequenced in a study of CD8+ T cells in alopecia areata. The repertoire was sequenced with immunoSEQ multiplex PCR; TCRdb's copy has only in-frame clones and lacks some. Counted here are 100,000 to 130,000 clones, 58% occurring once; the ten biggest clones make up 20% to 25%. The sequencing sample was made of NKG2D-low CD8+ T cells sorted from blood. Receptor source: a human donor with alopecia areata. CDR3s include the opening cysteine and the closing phenylalanine or tryptophan. Fields, in order: clone size, J gene, CDR3 length, V gene, CDR3 protein. Rows may omit the clone size; those that give it use once, few, many or a size class.

clone_size: once
j_call: TRBJ2-7
cdr3_length: 14
v_call: TRBV7-9
cdr3_aa: CASSLPGLGGEQYF

clone_size: -
j_call: TRBJ1-2
cdr3_length: 14
v_call: TRBV9
cdr3_aa: CASSVASEDYGYTF

clone_size: -
j_call: TRBJ2-1
cdr3_length: 12
v_call: TRBV29-1
cdr3_aa: CSALGARSEQFF

clone_size: -
j_call: TRBJ1-5
cdr3_length: 16
v_call: TRBV2
cdr3_aa: CASSEYGQPSNQPQHF

clone_size: once
j_call: TRBJ1-2
cdr3_length: 13
v_call: TRBV2
cdr3_aa: CASRELTDYGYTF

clone_size: many
j_call: TRBJ2-7
cdr3_length: 14
v_call: TRBV6-6
cdr3_aa: CASSLSWESGEQYF

clone_size: -
j_call: TRBJ1-1
cdr3_length: 14
v_call: TRBV29-1
cdr3_aa: CSVEEAGRGTEAFF

clone_size: -
j_call: TRBJ2-7
cdr3_length: 12
v_call: TRBV7-9
cdr3_aa: CASSPREREQYF

clone_size: few
j_call: TRBJ2-7
cdr3_length: 14
v_call: TRBV7-8
cdr3_aa: CASSLQGRVYEQYF

clone_size: -
j_call: TRBJ1-2
cdr3_length: 14
v_call: TRBV28
cdr3_aa: CASNTRAGSYGYTF

clone_size: few
j_call: TRBJ1-1
cdr3_length: 16
v_call: TRBV5-6
cdr3_aa: CASSHQGGGRNTEAFF

clone_size: -
j_call: TRBJ1-2
cdr3_length: 11
v_call: TRBV27
cdr3_aa: CASGYIYGYTF

clone_size: many
j_call: TRBJ2-1
cdr3_length: 15
v_call: TRBV19
cdr3_aa: CASSKPAGVMGEQFF

clone_size: -
j_call: TRBJ2-1
cdr3_length: 16
v_call: TRBV5-1
cdr3_aa: CASSFRASGTYNEQFF

clone_size: -
j_call: TRBJ2-7
cdr3_length: 12
v_call: TRBV7-9
cdr3_aa: CASSGLPGEQYF

clone_size: -
j_call: TRBJ2-2
cdr3_length: 13
v_call: TRBV9
cdr3_aa: CASSEDSAGELFF

clone_size: -
j_call: TRBJ1-5
cdr3_length: 15
v_call: TRBV19
cdr3_aa: CASSTQDGTYQPQHF

clone_size: -
j_call: TRBJ1-2
cdr3_length: 11
v_call: TRBV5-1
cdr3_aa: CASSFGAGYTF

clone_size: -
j_call: TRBJ1-2
cdr3_length: 14
v_call: TRBV27
cdr3_aa: CASSPLGQGVGYTF

clone_size: once
j_call: TRBJ1-1
cdr3_length: 13
v_call: TRBV2
cdr3_aa: CASSEVGPFEAFF

clone_size: few
j_call: TRBJ2-5
cdr3_length: 14
v_call: TRBV2
cdr3_aa: CASGIAGEQETQYF

clone_size: -
j_call: TRBJ1-5
cdr3_length: 14
v_call: TRBV2
cdr3_aa: CASTLGYSNQPQHF

clone_size: -
j_call: TRBJ2-7
cdr3_length: 16
v_call: TRBV28
cdr3_aa: CASSPTSGTGGYEQYF

clone_size: -
j_call: TRBJ2-7
cdr3_length: 14
v_call: TRBV5-6
cdr3_aa: CASSFGTGPNEQYF

clone_size: few
j_call: TRBJ2-7
cdr3_length: 14
v_call: TRBV4-1
cdr3_aa: CASSQGLAEYEQYF

clone_size: -
j_call: TRBJ2-1
cdr3_length: 14
v_call: TRBV29-1
cdr3_aa: CSVAGGSSYNEQFF

clone_size: few
j_call: TRBJ2-7
cdr3_length: 15
v_call: TRBV11-2
cdr3_aa: CASSFGTGGFYEQYF

clone_size: few
j_call: TRBJ1-2
cdr3_length: 13
v_call: TRBV7-9
cdr3_aa: CASSLGTAVDYTF

clone_size: few
j_call: TRBJ2-7
cdr3_length: 16
v_call: TRBV2
cdr3_aa: CASSGSAGTGSYEQYF

clone_size: -
j_call: TRBJ1-2
cdr3_length: 14
v_call: TRBV4-1
cdr3_aa: CASSPDPGDYGYTF

clone_size: -
j_call: TRBJ2-1
cdr3_length: 13
v_call: TRBV29-1
cdr3_aa: CSVLTGAGNEQFF

clone_size: -
j_call: TRBJ2-1
cdr3_length: 13
v_call: TRBV6-4
cdr3_aa: CASRSSGNDEQFF

clone_size: -
j_call: TRBJ2-5
cdr3_length: 18
v_call: TRBV29-1
cdr3_aa: CSVDGLDPEERWQETQYF

clone_size: -
j_call: TRBJ2-1
cdr3_length: 15
v_call: TRBV2
cdr3_aa: CASGADRYLQNEQFF

clone_size: once
j_call: TRBJ2-7
cdr3_length: 13
v_call: TRBV30
cdr3_aa: CAWSGLLSYEQYF

clone_size: -
j_call: TRBJ1-5
cdr3_length: 13
v_call: TRBV27
cdr3_aa: CASSYHRTQPQHF

clone_size: -
j_call: TRBJ2-7
cdr3_length: 14
v_call: TRBV9
cdr3_aa: CASSEGGGSYEQYF

clone_size: -
j_call: TRBJ2-1
cdr3_length: 13
v_call: TRBV5-1
cdr3_aa: CASSLETGDEQFF

clone_size: few
j_call: TRBJ2-3
cdr3_length: 14
v_call: TRBV14
cdr3_aa: CASSQGRHTDTQYF

clone_size: -
j_call: TRBJ2-2
cdr3_length: 14
v_call: TRBV27
cdr3_aa: CASSFRGANGELFF

clone_size: -
j_call: TRBJ1-4
cdr3_length: 14
v_call: TRBV7-9
cdr3_aa: CASSLEGFGEKLFF

clone_size: -
j_call: TRBJ2-1
cdr3_length: 15
v_call: TRBV27
cdr3_aa: CASSFPGQGWDEQFF

clone_size: few
j_call: TRBJ1-5
cdr3_length: 14
v_call: TRBV6-1
cdr3_aa: CASSGRQGYQPQHF

clone_size: -
j_call: TRBJ2-7
cdr3_length: 16
v_call: TRBV4-1
cdr3_aa: CASSHPGQGGSYEQYF

clone_size: -
j_call: TRBJ1-2
cdr3_length: 11
v_call: TRBV27
cdr3_aa: CASSRWVGYTF

clone_size: -
j_call: TRBJ2-3
cdr3_length: 16
v_call: TRBV5-1
cdr3_aa: CASSLSGSRFTDTQYF

clone_size: -
j_call: TRBJ2-5
cdr3_length: 13
v_call: TRBV13
cdr3_aa: CASSSGQGETQYF

clone_size: -
j_call: TRBJ2-1
cdr3_length: 15
v_call: TRBV7-2
cdr3_aa: CASSVLGNSYNEQFF

clone_size: -
j_call: TRBJ2-5
cdr3_length: 15
v_call: TRBV27
cdr3_aa: CASSPDGTVQETQYF

clone_size: few
j_call: TRBJ2-7
cdr3_length: 14
v_call: TRBV7-9
cdr3_aa: CASSEPGQGYEQYF

clone_size: -
j_call: TRBJ2-7
cdr3_length: 15
v_call: TRBV27
cdr3_aa: CASSPRASGTYEQYF